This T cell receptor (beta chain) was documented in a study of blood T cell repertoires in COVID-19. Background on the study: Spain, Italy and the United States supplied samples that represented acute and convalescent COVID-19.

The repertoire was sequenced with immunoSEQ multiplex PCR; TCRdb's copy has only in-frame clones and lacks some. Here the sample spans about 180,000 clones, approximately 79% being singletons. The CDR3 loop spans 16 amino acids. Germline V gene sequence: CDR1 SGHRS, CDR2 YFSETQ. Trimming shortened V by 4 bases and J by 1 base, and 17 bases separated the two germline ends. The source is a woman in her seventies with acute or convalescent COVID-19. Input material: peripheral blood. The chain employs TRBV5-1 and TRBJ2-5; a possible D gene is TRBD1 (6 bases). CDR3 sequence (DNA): TGCGCCAGCAGCCAAGTGGGGGTAGGGGGCCAAGAGACCCAGTACTTC. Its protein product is CASSQVGVGGQETQYF. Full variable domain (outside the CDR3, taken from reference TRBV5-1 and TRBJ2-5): KAGVTQTPRYLIKTRGQQVTLSCSPISGHRSVSWYQQTPGQGLQFLFEYFSETQRNKGNFPGRFSGRQFSNSRSEMNVSTLELGDSALYLCASSQVGVGGQETQYFGPGTRLLVL.